Below, 22 T cell receptor beta chains from the same sample are listed, as sequenced in a study of response to subunit inactivated influenza vaccine. TCRdb used MiXCR to reprocess the RT-PCR reads, holding one entry per CDR3 protein. Here the sample spans more than 250,000 distinct CDR3 sequences, 21% being singletons. This specimen consisted of PBMCs from blood, obtained 21 months after vaccination. These receptors were obtained from a man aged 45 to 75 who received an inactivated influenza vaccine.

This clonotype was found many times. The rearrangement uses TRBV14 and TRBJ1-1; a weak D match, TRBD1 (6 bases). The CDR3 is 19 amino acids. V was shortened by 0 bases and J by 2 bases, with 22 bases between the two germline ends. CDR1 and CDR2 from the germline V gene are SGHDN and FVKESK. Here the CDR3 reads CASSQDVKDLRGLNTEAFF. CDR3 in DNA: TGTGCCAGCAGCCAAGATGTTAAAGATTTACGGGGGCTTAACACTGAAGCTTTCTTT.

This clonotype has at least ten counts. The gene calls are TRBV7-8 and TRBJ1-5; a possible D gene is TRBD1 (6 bases). V lost 5 bases to trimming and J lost 2 bases, with 13 bases between them. This CDR3 region has 15 residues. The germline V gene encodes CDR1 SGHVS and CDR2 FQNEAQ. CDR3 sequence reads: CASSIHRAGNQPQHF. CDR3 nucleotide sequence: TGTGCCAGCAGCATCCACAGGGCTGGCAATCAGCCCCAGCATTTT. Full variable domain (rest looked up from reference TRBV7-8 and TRBJ1-5): GAGVSQSPRYKVAKRGQDVALRCDPISGHVSLFWYQQALGQGPEFLTYFQNEAQLDKSGLPSDRFFAERPEGSVSTLKIQRTQQEDSAVYLCASSIHRAGNQPQHFGDGTRLSIL.

This clonotype came up many times. This chain uses TRBV7-2 with TRBJ1-3, with TRBD1 as a possible D gene (5 bases). This CDR3 region has 15 residues. The V gene's germline CDR1 is SGHTA and CDR2 FQGNSA. The V gene lost 2 bases and the J gene lost 4 bases, with 12 bases spanning the gap. The CDR3 spells CASSLIGGSGNTIYF. The CDR3 region has the DNA TGTGCCAGCAGCTTAATTGGGGGATCGGGAAACACCATATATTTT. Variable domain in full (rest from reference TRBV7-2 and TRBJ1-3): GAGVSQSPSNKVTEKGKDVELRCDPISGHTALYWYRQSLGQGLEFLIYFQGNSAPDKSGLPSDRFSAERTGGSVSTLTIQRTQQEDSAVYLCASSLIGGSGNTIYFGEGSWLTVV.

The rearrangement links TRBV7-2 to TRBJ1-3; D unclear. Trimming cost V 6 bases and J 3 bases, with 12 bases left between them. Germline CDR1 is SGHTA and CDR2 is FQGNSA. This CDR3 region has 14 residues. This chain's CDR3 is CASRLINSGNTIYF. CDR3 bases: TGTGCCAGCAGACTCATAAACAGTGGAAACACCATATATTTT.

The chain joins TRBV12-3 or TRBV12-4 to TRBJ1-2; no definite D call. The V end lost 1 base, the J end lost 8 bases, and 14 bases lay between the germline ends. The CDR3 contains 14 residues. CDR3 nucleotide sequence: TGTGCCAGCAGTTTAGGAAGAGAAGCCCCCGGCTACACCTTC. It encodes CASSLGREAPGYTF.

This chain connects TRBV6-4 to TRBJ2-3; D gene unclear. With 3 bases removed from V and 4 bases from J, the gap between germline ends came to 11 bases. CDR3 length: 14 residues. CDR1 MRHNA and CDR2 SNTAGT come from the germline V gene. The CDR3 nucleotides read TGTGCCAGCAGTGAGGGGATAGGACCAGATACGCAGTATTTT. It specifies CASSEGIGPDTQYF.

This clonotype was detected ten times or more. The chain recombines TRBV27 with TRBJ2-1, with 7 bases matching TRBD2. The V gene end was trimmed by 2 bases and the J gene end by 3 bases; junction bases not matched to a gene: 1. CDR1 is MNHEY, CDR2 SMNVEV, per germline (reference sequence). There are 14 residues in the CDR3. In DNA form, the CDR3 reads TGTGCCAGCAGTTTAACGGGGGGCTACAATGAGCAGTTCTTC. The encoded protein is CASSLTGGYNEQFF.

A few counts support this clonotype. This chain connects TRBV30 to TRBJ1-2; a possible D gene is TRBD1 (5 bases). CDR1 is GTSNPN, CDR2 SVGIG, per germline (reference sequence). The CDR3 totals 15 residues. The ends were cut back, 1 base at V and 8 bases at J, with 20 bases in the middle. The CDR3 DNA reads TGTGCCTGGAGTGACCCACGAGAGGGACGAGGGGGCTACACCTTC. Its protein product is CAWSDPREGRGGYTF.

This clonotype was detected a few times. This chain uses TRBV4-2 with TRBJ1-6; unclear D gene. This CDR3 region has 16 residues. Looked up from germline, CDR1 is LGHNA and CDR2 is YNFKEQ. With 4 bases removed from V and 8 bases from J, the gap between germline ends came to 18 bases. In nucleotides, the CDR3 is TGTGCCAGCAGCCTAGCCTATAGAGGTGGAGATTCACCCCTCCACTTT. It codes for CASSLAYRGGDSPLHF.

This clonotype was recorded a few times. The J gene is TRBJ1-1, the V gene TRBV6-2 or TRBV6-3; D call uncertain. This CDR3 region has 13 residues. V lost 9 bases, J lost 4 bases, and 15 bases lay in between. Germline values: CDR1 MNHEY, CDR2 SVGEGT. CDR3 amino acids: CASERREGTEAFF. CDR3 coding DNA: TGTGCCAGTGAGCGAAGAGAGGGCACTGAAGCTTTCTTT.

The J gene is TRBJ1-2, the V gene TRBV21-1; TRBD1, as called in the table, went unchecked against the DNA. TRBV21-1 is a documented pseudogene. The CDR3 is 13 residues long. The CDR3 coding sequence is TGTGCCAGCACCCCCCTGCTGCTTTATGGCTACACCTTC. The encoded protein is CASTPLLLYGYTF.

The chain employs TRBV20-1 and TRBJ2-5; no definite D call. Trimming took off 5 bases at V and 5 bases at J, with 15 bases between the two ends. The germline gives CDR1 DFQATT, CDR2 SNEGSKA (reference sequence). This CDR3 is 13 amino acids long. The CDR3 is CSASRPNGETQYF. CDR3 coding DNA: TGCAGTGCTTCCAGACCCAACGGGGAGACCCAGTACTTC.

This clonotype was seen only a few times. The chain joins TRBV6-5 to TRBJ1-4, with D unresolved. CDR1 MNHEY and CDR2 SVGAGI come from the germline V gene. This CDR3 has 16 residues. Trimming cost V 4 bases and J 8 bases, with 20 bases left between them. In DNA, the CDR3 is TGTGCCAGCAGTTTCGGACTGCCTCGCGGATCGGAAAAACTGTTTTTT. This gives the protein CASSFGLPRGSEKLFF.

This chain joins TRBV4-3 and TRBJ2-3; 11 bases line up with TRBD2. Germline CDR1 LGHNA, CDR2 YSLEER. V was pared by 4 bases and J by 4 bases, with 7 bases of the junction left unmatched. The CDR3 contains 16 residues. The DNA of the CDR3 is TGCGCCAGCAGCCCACATAGCGGGAGGGCGTCAGATACGCAGTATTTT. The encoded protein is CASSPHSGRASDTQYF.

This clonotype was counted many times. The chain carries TRBV12-3 or TRBV12-4 and TRBJ1-5, with 9 bases matching TRBD1. The length of the CDR3 is 15 residues. After removal of 7 bases from V and 5 bases from J, the junction contained 9 bases not matched to a gene. CDR3 nucleotide sequence: TGTGCCAGCACCCAAGGGACAGGGAGGTATCAGCCCCAGCATTTT. Encoded protein: CASTQGTGRYQPQHF.

This clonotype was observed a few times. V gene TRBV29-1 combines with J gene TRBJ1-1, with 7 bases matching TRBD1. The germline gives CDR1 SQVTM, CDR2 ANQGSEA. Germline trimming cut 7 bases from V and 6 bases from J; bases unmatched to any gene: 8. The CDR3 consists of 12 residues. The CDR3 loop is CSAAKTGSEAFF. The DNA for the CDR3 is TGCAGCGCCGCAAAGACAGGGTCTGAAGCTTTCTTT.

This clonotype showed up many times. The J gene is TRBJ1-1, the V gene TRBV7-8; D is possibly TRBD1 (6 bases). CDR1 and CDR2 from the germline V gene are SGHVS and FQNEAQ. Trimming removed 1 base from V and 6 bases from J, with 9 bases in between. This CDR3 spans 13 amino acids. For the CDR3, the DNA is TGTGCCAGCAGCTTAGTAGGGGGGGCTGAAGCTTTCTTT. Its protein is CASSLVGGAEAFF.

Of note for this clonotype: A much bigger clone sits one base away, suggesting this may be a read error. The rearrangement joins TRBV7-6 to TRBJ1-4; no reliable D call. This CDR3 region has 14 residues. CDR1 is SGHVS and CDR2 is FNYEAQ in the germline V gene. Trimming shortened V by 5 bases and J by 7 bases, and 14 bases separated the two germline ends. DNA of the CDR3: TGTGCCAGCAGCATATCGGGGTTCGGTGAAAAACTGTTTTTT. Encoded protein: CASSISGFGEKLFF.

The V gene is TRBV19, the J gene TRBJ2-7; TRBD2 matches at 11 bases. CDR3 length: 16 amino acids. CDR1 is LNHDA, CDR2 SQIVND, per germline (reference sequence). V gave up 4 bases and J gave up 4 bases; unmatched junction bases: 9. The CDR3 sequence is CASSSGTSGGIYEQYF. The CDR3 DNA sequence: TGTGCCAGTAGTAGCGGGACTAGCGGAGGGATTTACGAGCAGTACTTC. Supplemented by reference TRBV19 and TRBJ2-7, the full variable domain reads DGGITQSPKYLFRKEGQNVTLSCEQNLNHDAMYWYRQDPGQGLRLIYYSQIVNDFQKGDIAEGYSVSREKKESFPLTVTSAQKNPTAFYLCASSSGTSGGIYEQYFGPGTRLTVT.

There are a few counts of this clonotype. This chain links TRBV6-8 with TRBJ1-1, with D maybe TRBD1 (6 bases). CDR1 is MNHGY, CDR2 SAAAGT, per germline. CDR3 length: 13 residues. V was cut by 5 bases and J by 3 bases, with 10 bases left in between. Here the CDR3 reads CASSATGYTEAFF. CDR3 bases: TGTGCCAGCAGTGCAACAGGGTACACTGAAGCTTTCTTT.

At least ten counts were recorded for this clonotype. CDR3 bases: TGTGCCAGCAGCTCGGAGAGGGCGACTGAAGCTTTCTTT. Translation gives CASSSERATEAFF. The chain uses TRBV7-6 and TRBJ1-1; D unresolved. Looked up from germline, CDR1 is SGHVS and CDR2 is FNYEAQ. Trimming left V 4 bases short and J 5 bases short, with 11 bases between. CDR3 length equals 13 residues.

The chain uses TRBV28 and TRBJ2-2; D not certain. This CDR3 has 14 amino acids. The ends were cut back, 3 bases at V and 1 base at J, with 6 bases in the middle. The germline gives CDR1 MDHEN, CDR2 SYDVKM. The CDR3 is CASSFSVNTGELFF. CDR3 DNA: TGTGCCAGCAGTTTTTCCGTGAACACCGGGGAGCTGTTTTTT. The full variable domain, rest sourced from reference TRBV28 and TRBJ2-2, is DVKVTQSSRYLVKRTGEKVFLECVQDMDHENMFWYRQDPGLGLRLIYFSYDVKMKEKGDIPEGYSVSREKKERFSLILESASTNQTSMYLCASSFSVNTGELFFGEGSRLTVL.